These 5 T cell receptor beta chains originate from one sample sequenced in a study of T cell changes during pregnancy in multiple sclerosis. Generated by immunoSEQ multiplex PCR, the TCRdb table keeps only in-frame clones and is missing some. Of under 90,000 clones in the sample, 80% to 95% are singletons; the top ten hold over 3.5%. The sequencing here drew on peripheral blood, taken after pregnancy. The receptors come from a female donor in good health, enrolled as a control in a pregnancy study.

The chain employs TRBV7-9 and TRBJ2-7, with TRBD2 matching 12 bases. Looked up from germline, CDR1 is SEHNR and CDR2 is FQNEAQ (reference sequence). This CDR3 contains 17 residues. Trimming took 5 bases from V and 0 from J; bases not matched to a gene: 8. CDR3 amino acids: CASSVPTSGGPSYEQYF. The CDR3 coding sequence is TGTGCCAGCAGCGTCCCGACTAGCGGGGGCCCCTCCTACGAGCAGTACTTC.

This clone came up once. The rearrangement joins TRBV7-9 to TRBJ2-5; 10 positions match TRBD1. The V gene end was trimmed by 1 base and the J gene end by 4 bases; junction bases not matched to a gene: 3. The CDR3 covers 15 residues. The germline V gene encodes CDR1 SEHNR and CDR2 FQNEAQ (reference sequence). This chain's CDR3 is CASSLGQGAGETQYF. Here the CDR3 DNA reads TGTGCCAGCAGCTTAGGACAGGGGGCTGGAGAGACCCAGTACTTC. Full variable domain (remainder filled in from reference TRBV7-9 and TRBJ2-5): DTGVSQNPRHKITKRGQNVTFRCDPISEHNRLYWYRQTLGQGPEFLTYFQNEAQLEKSRLLSDRFSAERPKGSFSTLEIQRTEQGDSAMYLCASSLGQGAGETQYFGPGTRLLVL.

The chain employs TRBV5-8 and TRBJ2-6; a possible D gene is TRBD2 (5 bases). Germline CDR1 is SGHTS and CDR2 is YDEGEE. The CDR3 totals 16 residues. Trimming cost V 0 bases and J 4 bases, with 11 bases left between them. CDR3 bases: TGTGCCAGCAGCTTGGGTCGGGGTTCAGGGGCCAACGTCCTGACTTTC. Translation gives CASSLGRGSGANVLTF.

The chain employs TRBV10-3 and TRBJ2-2; maybe TRBD2 (6 bases). This CDR3 spans 18 amino acids. The germline gives CDR1 ENHRY, CDR2 SYGVKD. Between the trimmed V and J ends, which lost 0 bases and 6 bases, there was a span of 20 bases. CDR3 protein: CAISESPGGGAGSGELFF. The CDR3 nucleotides are TGTGCCATCAGTGAGTCGCCTGGTGGGGGAGCGGGCTCCGGGGAGCTGTTTTTT.

The V gene is TRBV9, the J gene TRBJ2-2; TRBD2 matches 8 bases. The CDR3 loop spans 16 amino acids. In germline, CDR1 is SGDLS, CDR2 YYNGEE. The J segment lost 4 bases and the V segment lost 2 bases, leaving 7 bases of the junction unmatched. CDR3 loop: CASSVTGGPVTGELFF. CDR3 coding DNA: TGTGCCAGCAGCGTTACGGGAGGGCCTGTCACCGGGGAGCTGTTTTTT.